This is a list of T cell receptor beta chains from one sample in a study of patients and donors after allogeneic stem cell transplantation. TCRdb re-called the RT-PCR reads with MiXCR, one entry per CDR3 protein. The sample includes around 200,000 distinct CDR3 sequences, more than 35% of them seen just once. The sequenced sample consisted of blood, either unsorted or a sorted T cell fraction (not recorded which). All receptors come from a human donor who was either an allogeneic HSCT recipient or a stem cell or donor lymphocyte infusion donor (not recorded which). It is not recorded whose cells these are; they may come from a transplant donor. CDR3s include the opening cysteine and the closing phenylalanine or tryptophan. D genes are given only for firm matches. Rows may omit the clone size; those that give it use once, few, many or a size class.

CASSLTGPVPGELFF TGTGCCAGCAGTTTAACGGGGCCCGTACCCGGGGAGCTGTTTTTT TRBJ2-2 TRBV27 few NA
CASRQGTGGGADTQYF TGTGCCAGCAGGCAAGGGACAGGGGGAGGCGCAGATACGCAGTATTTT TRBJ2-3 TRBV27 few TRBD1
CASSHYRAGGETQYF TGTGCCAGCAGCCACTATCGGGCAGGGGGGGAGACCCAGTACTTC TRBJ2-5 TRBV6-5 NA NA
CASRRLSGNEKLFF TGTGCCAGCCGGAGGCTATCCGGGAATGAAAAACTGTTTTTT TRBJ1-4 TRBV27 NA NA
CASSLAQGSYNSPLHF TGTGCCAGCAGCTTAGCACAGGGAAGCTATAATTCACCCCTCCACTTT TRBJ1-6 TRBV5-6 few NA
CASSLERPRGGETQYF TGTGCCAGCAGTTTGGAGCGGCCCCGAGGGGGGGAGACCCAGTACTTC TRBJ2-5 TRBV12-3/TRBV12-4 NA NA
CASSLSAGGASDTQYF TGCGCCAGCAGCTTGTCGGCCGGGGGGGCATCGGATACGCAGTATTTT TRBJ2-3 TRBV5-1 NA TRBD2
CASSVDRLGSPLHF TGTGCCAGCAGCGTGGACAGGTTAGGGTCACCCCTCCACTTT TRBJ1-6 TRBV9 NA TRBD1
CATSRDVYRGLIYGYTF TGTGCCACCAGCAGAGATGTATATAGGGGGCTTATCTATGGCTACACCTTC TRBJ1-2 TRBV15 few TRBD1
CSAREQGGNEKLFF TGCAGTGCTAGAGAACAGGGGGGTAATGAAAAACTGTTTTTT TRBJ1-4 TRBV20-1 few TRBD1
CASSPALAGVHNGELFF TGTGCCAGCAGCCCCGCACTAGCGGGGGTGCATAACGGGGAGCTGTTTTTT TRBJ2-2 TRBV9 few TRBD2
CASSMVNTEAFF TGTGCCAGCAGTATGGTGAACACTGAAGCTTTCTTT TRBJ1-1 TRBV12-3/TRBV12-4 NA NA
CASSDGEGPYGYTF TGTGCCAGTAGTGATGGGGAAGGCCCCTATGGCTACACCTTC TRBJ1-2 TRBV19 NA NA
CASSAITGLGGSPLHF TGTGCCAGCAGCGCAATCACAGGGCTAGGGGGTTCACCCCTCCACTTT TRBJ1-6 TRBV7-9 few NA
CASSFLQGRGNTIYF TGTGCCAGCAGCTTCCTCCAGGGGAGAGGAAACACCATATATTTT TRBJ1-3 TRBV7-2 NA NA
CAIGGDRGWTGELFF TGTGCCATCGGAGGGGACAGGGGTTGGACCGGGGAGCTGTTTTTT TRBJ2-2 TRBV10-3 NA TRBD1
CAIRRTGDPTEAFF TGTGCCATCAGGAGAACGGGGGACCCCACTGAAGCTTTCTTT TRBJ1-1 TRBV10-3 NA NA
CASSLAEGQGKGSYNEQFF TGTGCCAGCAGCTTAGCGGAAGGACAGGGGAAGGGCTCCTACAATGAGCAGTTCTTC TRBJ2-1 TRBV7-9 NA TRBD1
CATSSRGDTEAFF TGTGCCACCAGCAGCAGGGGAGACACTGAAGCTTTCTTT TRBJ1-1 TRBV15 NA NA
CSASASNQPQHF TGCAGTGCTAGTGCAAGTAATCAGCCCCAGCATTTT TRBJ1-5 TRBV20-1 NA NA
CASSLVSAAETQYF TGTGCCAGCAGCTTAGTGTCAGCGGCAGAGACCCAGTACTTC TRBJ2-5 TRBV11-2 once NA
CASSSRGNEQFF TGTGCCAGCAGTTCCAGGGGGAATGAGCAGTTCTTC TRBJ2-1 TRBV12-3/TRBV12-4 NA TRBD1
CASSFVHTEAFF TGTGCCAGCAGCTTCGTTCACACTGAAGCTTTCTTT TRBJ1-1 TRBV7-9 NA NA
CASTEKGGLSSYEQYF TGTGCCAGCACCGAGAAGGGGGGTCTAAGCTCCTACGAGCAGTACTTC TRBJ2-7 TRBV6-6 NA NA
CASSQDWASYNSPLHF TGTGCCAGCAGCCAAGATTGGGCCTCCTATAATTCACCCCTCCACTTT TRBJ1-6 TRBV4-2 NA NA
CASSFGLQETQYF TGTGCCAGCAGCTTCGGACTCCAAGAGACCCAGTACTTC TRBJ2-5 TRBV11-2 many NA
CSARDRLTGGTFNSPLHF TGCAGTGCTAGAGACCGATTGACAGGGGGTACTTTTAATTCACCCCTCCACTTT TRBJ1-6 TRBV20-1 few TRBD1
CASSPRQATRSYTF TGCGCCAGCAGCCCTCGACAGGCCACTCGGAGCTACACCTTC TRBJ1-2 TRBV4-1 few NA
CASSQAERVVNEKLFF TGCGCCAGCAGCCAAGCTGAAAGGGTGGTTAATGAAAAACTGTTTTTT TRBJ1-4 TRBV4-1 few NA
CASAATGPNQPQHF TGTGCCAGCGCCGCTACAGGGCCCAATCAGCCCCAGCATTTT TRBJ1-5 TRBV6-5 few NA
CASSLQVRAGANVLTF TGTGCCAGCAGTTTACAGGTTCGGGCTGGGGCCAACGTCCTGACTTTC TRBJ2-6 TRBV28 NA NA
CASSQMVQGNTEAFF TGCGCCAGCAGCCAAATGGTCCAGGGGAACACTGAAGCTTTCTTT TRBJ1-1 TRBV4-1 few NA
CASSLVETRNGEKLFF TGCGCCAGCAGCTTAGTCGAGACAAGGAACGGCGAAAAACTGTTTTTT TRBJ1-4 TRBV5-1 NA NA
CASSLMGTEAFF TGTGCCAGCAGTTTAATGGGGACTGAAGCTTTCTTT TRBJ1-1 TRBV28 NA NA
CATRDRNYGYTF TGTGCCACCAGGGACAGGAACTATGGCTACACCTTC TRBJ1-2 TRBV24-1 many TRBD1
CASSHMLAGGTDTQYF TGTGCCAGCAGCCATATGCTAGCGGGGGGCACAGATACGCAGTATTTT TRBJ2-3 TRBV4-2 NA TRBD2
CAISESDSQPYGYTF TGTGCCATCAGTGAGTCTGACTCCCAGCCCTATGGCTACACCTTC TRBJ1-2 TRBV10-3 NA NA
CASSADRGGYGWSNEQFF TGTGCCAGCAGCGCCGACAGGGGAGGCTACGGATGGAGCAATGAGCAGTTCTTC TRBJ2-1 TRBV7-9 few TRBD1
CASSRQGFGGELFF TGTGCCAGCAGCCGCCAGGGGTTCGGCGGGGAGCTGTTTTTT TRBJ2-2 TRBV6-5 NA NA
CASSLPLAGLINTGELFF TGTGCCAGCAGCTTACCCTTAGCGGGGTTAATTAACACCGGGGAGCTGTTTTTT TRBJ2-2 TRBV7-8 few TRBD2
CASSLGDVGYEQYF TGTGCCAGCAGCTTAGGGGACGTGGGCTACGAGCAGTACTTC TRBJ2-7 TRBV7-6 NA NA
CASSFPRTGALTEAFF TGTGCCAGCAGCTTTCCCCGGACAGGGGCCCTCACTGAAGCTTTCTTT TRBJ1-1 TRBV5-5 NA TRBD1
CASGVQPQHF TGTGCCTCCGGAGTACAGCCCCAGCATTTT TRBJ1-5 TRBV28 NA NA
CASSQSLRTGLMFF TGCGCCAGCAGCCAATCCCTCAGGACAGGGTTGATGTTTTTT TRBJ2-2 TRBV4-3 NA TRBD1
CASSLTQGADNYGYTF TGTGCCAGCAGTCTAACACAGGGGGCTGACAACTATGGCTACACCTTC TRBJ1-2 TRBV12-3/TRBV12-4 NA TRBD1
CASSSGSTTEAFF TGTGCCAGCAGTTCTGGCAGTACCACTGAAGCTTTCTTT TRBJ1-1 TRBV27 few NA